The source of this TCR beta chain is a study of CD8 T cell repertoires and HIV-1 epitope variants. Study-wide results and caveats: A handful of clonotypes recognized Nef KF9, one HW9, none TAALDMSHF.

Only in-frame clones appear in the TCRdb table, and some are missing; sequencing was by immunoSEQ multiplex PCR. The sample includes 5,000 to 6,500 clones, roughly 60% of them seen just once. This clone was picked up a small number of times. Its specificity is unknown. The CDR3 extends over 15 amino acids. The ends were cut back, 2 bases at V and 2 bases at J, with 10 bases in the middle. The V gene's germline CDR1 is MDHEN and CDR2 SYDVKM. The V gene is TRBV28, the J gene TRBJ1-5; D is unresolved. This sequence originates from a male donor with HIV. The specimen was cultured CD8+ T cells derived from PBMCs. CDR3 in DNA: TGTGCCAGCAGTTTAAAGTTGGGAGGCAATCAGCCCCAGCATTTT. Translating gives CASSLKLGGNQPQHF.